Each of the 14 T cell receptor beta chains below was sequenced from the same sample in a study of siplizumab effects on memory and regulatory T cells. TCRdb's copy holds only in-frame clones and misses some; the assay was immunoSEQ multiplex PCR. The table shows more than 60,000 clones, with around 96% occurring only once. The sequenced sample was naive CD8+ T cells sorted from blood. The receptors were sampled from a human donor in good health.

The chain links TRBV6-5 to TRBJ2-1; no definite D call. CDR1 and CDR2 (germline): MNHEY, SVGAGI. The CDR3 is 15 amino acids. V dropped 5 bases and J dropped 0 bases, with 11 bases sitting between them. DNA of the CDR3: TGTGCCAGCAGTCTTACCCGGAGCTCCTACAATGAGCAGTTCTTC. Its translation is CASSLTRSSYNEQFF.

Written as DNA, the CDR3 is TGTGCCAGTAGGCCGGGACCAAACACCGGGGAGCTGTTTTTT. Translation: CASRPGPNTGELFF. J is TRBJ2-2 and V is TRBV19; D may correspond to TRBD1 or TRBD2 (5 bases each). This CDR3 is built from 14 residues. V lost 6 bases, J lost 2 bases, and 10 bases lay in between. Germline V gene sequence: CDR1 LNHDA, CDR2 SQIVND (reference sequence).

The genes are TRBV11-2 and TRBJ2-1; 10 bases line up with TRBD2. V lost 5 bases to trimming and J lost 1 base; unmatched junction nucleotides: 14. The germline V gene encodes CDR1 SGHAT and CDR2 FQNNGV. The CDR3 length is 19 residues. The CDR3 region is CASSSTGGWTSGSYNEQFF. In nucleotides, the CDR3 is TGTGCCAGCAGCAGCACGGGAGGGTGGACTAGCGGTTCCTACAATGAGCAGTTCTTC.

The gene calls are TRBV10-3 and TRBJ2-7; 7 nucleotides match TRBD1. Losses at the gene ends were 3 bases for V and 2 bases for J; bases not matched to a gene: 4. CDR3 length: 14 amino acids. Germline V gives CDR1 ENHRY, CDR2 SYGVKD. The CDR3 DNA reads TGTGCCATCAGTGAAGGACAGGAGCCCTACGAGCAGTACTTC. Its translation: CAISEGQEPYEQYF.

This clone appeared a single time. CDR3 sequence: CASSLGRGFYEQYF. CDR3 sequence (DNA): TGTGCCAGCAGCTTAGGGCGGGGATTCTACGAGCAGTACTTC. The chain couples TRBV5-6 to TRBJ2-7; possible D gene TRBD2, 6 bases. The CDR3 has 14 residues. V lost 2 bases and J 3 bases, leaving 12 bases between the germline ends. Looked up from germline, CDR1 is SGHDT and CDR2 is YYEEEE.

The chain recombines TRBV29-1 with TRBJ2-3, with D possibly being TRBD2 (5 bases). Deletions cut 8 bases from V and 4 bases from J, with 13 bases between. The CDR3 spans 12 residues. Germline V gene data show CDR1 as SQVTM and CDR2 as ANQGSEA. The CDR3 reads CSTRTEADTQYF. The CDR3, as DNA: TGCAGCACTCGGACGGAGGCAGATACGCAGTATTTT.

V gene TRBV6-1 combines with J gene TRBJ2-1; D might be TRBD2 (6 bases). The CDR3 spans 17 residues. V shed 1 base and J shed 0 bases, with 13 bases lying between them. The germline V gene has CDR1 MNHNS and CDR2 SASEGT. Here the CDR3 DNA reads TGTGCCAGCAGTGAAGTTTTAGGGGAGGCCTCCTACAATGAGCAGTTCTTC. Residues: CASSEVLGEASYNEQFF.

This clone has a single count. The chain recombines TRBV19 with TRBJ1-1; tentative D call: TRBD1 (5 bases). This CDR3 region has 13 residues. V was clipped by 3 bases and J by 8 bases, with 13 bases between them. Germline V gene lookup returns CDR1 LNHDA and CDR2 SQIVND (reference sequence). CDR3 amino acids: CASSIRGKLEAFF. CDR3 nucleotides: TGTGCCAGTAGTATTCGGGGCAAATTAGAAGCTTTCTTT.

The genes are TRBV19 and TRBJ2-3, with a possible D match to TRBD2 (6 bases). From germline, CDR1 is LNHDA and CDR2 SQIVND (reference sequence). V lost 5 bases and J 5 bases, leaving 8 bases between the germline ends. The CDR3 runs 12 residues. The CDR3 spells CASSASVDTQYF. The CDR3, as DNA: TGTGCCAGTAGTGCTAGCGTAGATACGCAGTATTTT.

Here the CDR3 DNA reads TGCGCCAGCAGCTTGACAGCCACAGATACGCAGTATTTT. Translation: CASSLTATDTQYF. The chain is built from TRBV5-1 and TRBJ2-3; the D is unclear. Trimming took off 1 base at V and 2 bases at J, with 5 bases between the two ends. This CDR3 has 13 residues. CDR1 is SGHRS, CDR2 YFSETQ, per germline.

The V and J genes are TRBV5-4 and TRBJ2-1; 8 bases map to TRBD2. Per germline, CDR1 SGHNT and CDR2 YYREEE (reference sequence). This CDR3 is built from 14 residues. V trimming: 4 bases; J trimming: 5 bases; junction bases outside the gene matches: 5. In DNA form, the CDR3 reads TGTGCCAGCAGCCCGGGGGGGGCGGACAATGAGCAGTTCTTC. This codes for CASSPGGADNEQFF.

The CDR3 DNA reads as TGTGTCAGAAGCTTAGCGCGCCTAGCGGGGGGTTCTATCGTACTGGATACGCAGTATTTT. Its translation: CVRSLARLAGGSIVLDTQYF. The chain combines TRBV7-5 with TRBJ2-3; the table names TRBD2, a call not compared with the DNA. TRBV7-5 is flagged as a pseudogene. The CDR3 is 20 amino acids.

This chain connects TRBV5-1 to TRBJ1-2; D is undetermined. CDR3 length: 14 residues. Germline V CDR1 and CDR2: SGHRS, YFSETQ. The V end was cut by 4 bases, the J end by 2 bases, with 12 bases between. CDR3 sequence: CASSPAGANYGYTF. The CDR3 region has the DNA TGCGCCAGCAGCCCCGCAGGCGCCAACTATGGCTACACCTTC. Supplemented by reference TRBV5-1 and TRBJ1-2, the full variable domain reads KAGVTQTPRYLIKTRGQQVTLSCSPISGHRSVSWYQQTPGQGLQFLFEYFSETQRNKGNFPGRFSGRQFSNSRSEMNVSTLELGDSALYLCASSPAGANYGYTFGSGTRLTVV.

The rearrangement links TRBV19 to TRBJ2-5; D is unresolved. The end of the DNA fits TRBJ2-7 better, so the J call may be wrong. The CDR3 is made up of 11 amino acids. Per the germline V gene, CDR1 is LNHDA and CDR2 is SQIVND (reference sequence). The CDR3 DNA reads TGTGCCAGTAGTCTTTCCAGCGAGCAGTACTTC. Encoded protein: CASSLSSEQYF.